This passage covers 21 T cell receptor beta chains from one sample sequenced in a study of blood T cell repertoires in COVID-19. Data came from immunoSEQ multiplex PCR; TCRdb stores just in-frame clones and leaves some out. The table includes around 220,000 clones, roughly 84% detected once. The sequenced material came from peripheral blood. The source of these receptors is a man between 25 and 39 years old with active or convalescent COVID-19.

This clone was seen repeatedly, ten times or more. This sample includes further DNA sequences coding for the same CDR3. The rearrangement links TRBV6-2 or TRBV6-3 to TRBJ2-5; D gene unclear. Trimming pared 6 bases from V and 4 bases from J, leaving 6 bases between. The CDR3 loop spans 11 amino acids. Germline V gene lookup returns CDR1 MNHEY and CDR2 SVGEGT. The CDR3 DNA follows: TGTGCCAGCAGCCTCCGAGAGACCCAGTACTTC. Translating gives CASSLRETQYF.

The V and J genes are TRBV27 and TRBJ1-4; 9 bases map to TRBD1. With 4 bases clipped from V and 10 bases from J, the junction kept 10 bases outside the gene matches. Germline V lookup: CDR1 MNHEY, CDR2 SMNVEV (reference sequence). The CDR3 contains 15 residues. The CDR3 region is CASSSPTGGLGKLFF. The CDR3 region has the DNA TGTGCCAGCAGTTCCCCTACAGGGGGCCTAGGAAAACTGTTTTTT.

The chain links TRBV27 to TRBJ1-6, with 9 bases lining up with TRBD1. This CDR3 has 15 residues. V shed 2 bases and J 11 bases; nucleotides not matched to a gene: 7. Germline CDR1 MNHEY, CDR2 SMNVEV (reference sequence). DNA of the CDR3: TGTGCCAGCAGTTTAGGGACAGGGAGTGTTACACCCCTCCACTTT. Protein product: CASSLGTGSVTPLHF.

J is TRBJ2-6 and V is TRBV30; D unclear. This CDR3 has 14 amino acids. Trimming left V 2 bases short and J 1 base short, with 6 bases between. CDR1 and CDR2 from the germline V gene are GTSNPN and SVGIG (reference sequence). For the CDR3, the DNA is TGTGCCTGGAGTTCAGGATCTGGGGCCAACGTCCTGACTTTC. Translated: CAWSSGSGANVLTF.

The V call is TRBV7-9, the J call TRBJ1-1; the D is unclear. CDR3 size: 15 residues. Germline assignment: CDR1 SEHNR and CDR2 FQNEAQ (reference sequence). V gave up 0 bases and J gave up 1 base, with 9 bases separating them. Here the CDR3 DNA reads TGTGCCAGCAGCTTAGCGTCTCCCAGGAACACTGAAGCTTTCTTT. It encodes CASSLASPRNTEAFF.

This clone has more than one count but fewer than ten. The rearrangement links TRBV11-2 to TRBJ1-2; D is unclear. Germline CDR1 reads SGHAT; CDR2 reads FQNNGV. This CDR3 spans 16 amino acids. The germline V and J ends were trimmed by 1 base and 5 bases, with 17 bases remaining between them. The CDR3 nucleotides are TGTGCCAGCAGCTTAGGACCCGAGCTTATCGGGTATGGCTACACCTTC. It specifies CASSLGPELIGYGYTF.

In regard to this clone: In the same sample, other DNA sequences code for this CDR3. V usage is TRBV28 and J usage is TRBJ2-7; a possible D gene is TRBD1 (6 bases). CDR1 and CDR2 from the germline V gene are MDHEN and SYDVKM. V shed 5 bases and J shed 4 bases, with 9 bases lying between them. This CDR3 spans 12 amino acids. This CDR3 reads CASSIQGYEQYF. The CDR3 nucleotides read TGTGCCAGCAGTATACAGGGATACGAGCAGTACTTC.

This chain uses TRBV6-5 with TRBJ2-1; the D gene is possibly TRBD1 (5 bases). Trimming shortened V by 5 bases and J by 4 bases, and 12 bases separated the two germline ends. This CDR3 spans 14 amino acids. Germline values: CDR1 MNHEY, CDR2 SVGAGI. CDR3 residues: CASSPRQRYNEQFF. The CDR3 bases are TGTGCCAGCAGTCCCCGACAGAGGTACAATGAGCAGTTCTTC.

This chain joins TRBV7-9 and TRBJ2-1; 11 bases are a match to TRBD2. The germline V gene has CDR1 SEHNR and CDR2 FQNEAQ (reference sequence). The CDR3 loop spans 16 amino acids. Germline trimming cut 1 base from V and 8 bases from J; bases unmatched to any gene: 7. The CDR3 DNA is TGTGCCAGCAGCTTAGGTCCTAGCGGGAGGCTAGATGAGCAGTTCTTC. The encoded protein is CASSLGPSGRLDEQFF. The variable domain in full, with the rest retrieved from reference TRBV7-9 and TRBJ2-1, is DTGVSQNPRHKITKRGQNVTFRCDPISEHNRLYWYRQTLGQGPEFLTYFQNEAQLEKSRLLSDRFSAERPKGSFSTLEIQRTEQGDSAMYLCASSLGPSGRLDEQFFGPGTRLTVL.

Only one count was recorded for this clone. The chain links TRBV28 to TRBJ1-2, with 8 bases that match TRBD1. The CDR3 extends over 14 amino acids. Germline loops: CDR1 MDHEN, CDR2 SYDVKM. The V segment lost 6 bases and the J segment 6 bases; nucleotides outside the gene matches: 9. CDR3 sequence: CASRLDRVVHGYTF. Here the CDR3 DNA reads TGTGCCAGCAGACTGGACAGGGTGGTACATGGCTACACCTTC.

This sequence joins TRBV28 and TRBJ2-7; tentative D call: TRBD2 (6 bases). Trimming took 5 bases from V and 2 from J, leaving 16 bases between them. The germline CDR1 and CDR2 sequences are MDHEN and SYDVKM. CDR3 length: 15 amino acids. The CDR3: CASSLVAGLTYEQYF. In DNA form, the CDR3 reads TGTGCCAGCAGTCTCGTCGCGGGACTCACCTACGAGCAGTACTTC.

The chain uses TRBV7-8 and TRBJ1-4, with 8 bases matching TRBD1. The J segment lost 17 bases and the V segment lost 5 bases, leaving 13 bases of the junction unmatched. The CDR3 runs to 13 residues. Per the germline V gene, CDR1 is SGHVS and CDR2 is FQNEAQ. The CDR3 region is CASSRGQGSQTFF. CDR3 in DNA: TGTGCCAGCAGCCGAGGACAGGGCTCCCAAACCTTTTTT.

The V call is TRBV5-1, the J call TRBJ1-6, with D unclear. Trimming pared 0 bases from V and 0 bases from J, leaving 10 bases between. The CDR3 is 17 amino acids. Germline CDR1 is SGHRS and CDR2 is YFSETQ. CDR3 sequence (DNA): TGCGCCAGCAGCTTGGCCCGATTGAGCTCCTATAATTCACCCCTCCACTTT. Its protein is CASSLARLSSYNSPLHF.

This clone was picked up one time. CDR3 sequence (DNA): TGCGCCAGCAGCCGGGACAGGGAGAATGGCTACACCTTC. This encodes CASSRDRENGYTF. The rearrangement links TRBV10-1 to TRBJ1-2, with 9 bases matching TRBD1. Germline CDR1 and CDR2: WNHNN and SYGVQD (reference sequence). V was clipped by 6 bases and J by 6 bases; unmatched bases: 5. CDR3 length equals 13 residues.

This sequence joins TRBV21-1 and TRBJ1-4; TRBD1, the D gene given by the table, was not confirmed from the DNA. TRBV21-1 is tagged as a pseudogene. The length of the CDR3 is 14 residues. CDR3 loop: CASSTLDRVEKLFF. The CDR3 DNA follows: TGTGCCAGCAGCACTCTGGACAGGGTTGAAAAACTGTTTTTT.

The sample holds one count of this clone. This chain links TRBV19 with TRBJ1-6, with 7 bases fitting TRBD1. Per the germline V gene, CDR1 is LNHDA and CDR2 is SQIVND (reference sequence). The CDR3 has 15 residues. V dropped 7 bases and J dropped 9; count of bases not matched to a gene: 12. The CDR3 sequence: CASTSVGTATSPLHF. The CDR3 nucleotides read TGTGCCAGTACCTCCGTGGGGACAGCCACTTCACCCCTCCACTTT.

This clone was seen a handful of times. J is TRBJ2-3 and V is TRBV4-1; 13 bases fit TRBD2. Trimming removed 5 bases from V and 5 bases from J; junction bases left unmatched: 7. The CDR3 length is 16 residues. Per germline, CDR1 MGHRA and CDR2 YSYEKL. CDR3 amino acids: CASSTTSGRVIDTQYF. In nucleotides, the CDR3 is TGCGCCAGCAGCACCACTAGCGGGAGGGTAATAGATACGCAGTATTTT.

V usage is TRBV5-1 and J usage is TRBJ2-5; 9 bases line up with TRBD1. This CDR3 comprises 15 residues. Germline V gene data show CDR1 as SGHRS and CDR2 as YFSETQ. Trimming cost V 4 bases and J 4 bases; bases outside gene matches: 8. CDR3 in DNA: TGCGCCAGCAGCGTTACAGGGGGCTTGAGAGAGACCCAGTACTTC. Its protein product is CASSVTGGLRETQYF.

This rearrangement joins TRBV28 to TRBJ2-7; D is unclear. V was cut by 5 bases and J by 8 bases, with 13 bases left in between. This CDR3 has 12 amino acids. Germline-derived CDR1 and CDR2 are MDHEN and SYDVKM. The CDR3 sequence is CASSANNRKQYF. Here the CDR3 DNA reads TGTGCCAGCAGTGCGAACAACAGAAAGCAGTACTTC.

This clone has just one count. The chain is built from TRBV9 and TRBJ2-2, with D unclear. The V end lost 0 bases, the J end lost 3 bases, and 9 bases lay between the germline ends. This CDR3 has 15 amino acids. CDR1 and CDR2 (germline): SGDLS, YYNGEE. The CDR3 DNA follows: TGTGCCAGCAGCGTAGATTCCGGTCACACCGGGGAGCTGTTTTTT. It specifies CASSVDSGHTGELFF. Variable domain in full (rest from reference TRBV9 and TRBJ2-2): DSGVTQTPKHLITATGQRVTLRCSPRSGDLSVYWYQQSLDQGLQFLIQYYNGEERAKGNILERFSAQQFPDLHSELNLSSLELGDSALYFCASSVDSGHTGELFFGEGSRLTVL.

The J gene is TRBJ2-7, the V gene TRBV28; D is perhaps TRBD2 (5 bases). V was pared by 5 bases and J by 0 bases, with 14 bases between. This CDR3 is 15 amino acids long. In germline, CDR1 is MDHEN, CDR2 SYDVKM. This chain's CDR3 is CASSMDSPGSYEQYF. DNA of the CDR3: TGTGCCAGCAGTATGGACTCCCCGGGCTCCTACGAGCAGTACTTC.